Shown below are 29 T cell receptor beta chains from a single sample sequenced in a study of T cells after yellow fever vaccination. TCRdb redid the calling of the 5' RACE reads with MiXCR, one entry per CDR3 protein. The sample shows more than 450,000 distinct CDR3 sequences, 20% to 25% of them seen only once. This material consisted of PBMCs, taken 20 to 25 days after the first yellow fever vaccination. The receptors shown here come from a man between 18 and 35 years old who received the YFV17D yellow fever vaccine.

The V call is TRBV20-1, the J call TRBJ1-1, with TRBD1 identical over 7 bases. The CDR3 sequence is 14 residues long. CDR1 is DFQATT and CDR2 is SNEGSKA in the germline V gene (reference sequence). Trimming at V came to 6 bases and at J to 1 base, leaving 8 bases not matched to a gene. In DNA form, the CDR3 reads TGCAGTGCGGGGGCGGGGACAGCGAACACTGAAGCTTTCTTT. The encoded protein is CSAGAGTANTEAFF.

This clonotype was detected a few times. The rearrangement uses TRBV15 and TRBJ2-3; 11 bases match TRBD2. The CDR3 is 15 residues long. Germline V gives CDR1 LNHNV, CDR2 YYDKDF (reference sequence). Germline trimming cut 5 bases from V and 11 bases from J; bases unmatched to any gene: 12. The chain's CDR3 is CATSVGTSGKSEQYF. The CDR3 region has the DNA TGTGCCACCAGCGTGGGGACTAGCGGTAAGAGTGAGCAGTATTTT.

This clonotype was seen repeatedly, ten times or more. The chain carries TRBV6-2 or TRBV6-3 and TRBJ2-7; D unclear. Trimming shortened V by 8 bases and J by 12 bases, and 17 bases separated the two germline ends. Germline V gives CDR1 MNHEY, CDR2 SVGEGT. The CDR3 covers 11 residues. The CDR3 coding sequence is TGTGCCAGCGGATACGGGCCGACACCGTACGTC. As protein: CASGYGPTPYV.

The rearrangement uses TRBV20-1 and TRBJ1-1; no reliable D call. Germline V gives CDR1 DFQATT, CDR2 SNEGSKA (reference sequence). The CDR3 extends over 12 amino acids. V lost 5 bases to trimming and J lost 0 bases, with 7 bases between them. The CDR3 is CSALTVNTEAFF. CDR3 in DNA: TGCAGTGCTCTTACTGTGAACACTGAAGCTTTCTTT.

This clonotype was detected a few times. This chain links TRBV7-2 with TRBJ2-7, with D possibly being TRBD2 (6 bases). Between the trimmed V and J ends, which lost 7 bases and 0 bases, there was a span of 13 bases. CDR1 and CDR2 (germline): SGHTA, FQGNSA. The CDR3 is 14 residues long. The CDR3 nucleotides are TGTGCCAGCACCGGGACTCCCCTCTCCTACGAGCAGTACTTC. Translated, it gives CASTGTPLSYEQYF.

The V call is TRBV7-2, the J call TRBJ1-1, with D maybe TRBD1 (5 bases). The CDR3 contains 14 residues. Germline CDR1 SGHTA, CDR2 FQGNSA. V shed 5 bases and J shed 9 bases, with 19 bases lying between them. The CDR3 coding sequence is TGTGCCAGCAGCCCCTCCGGGGACCAATGGCAAGCTTTCTTT. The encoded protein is CASSPSGDQWQAFF.

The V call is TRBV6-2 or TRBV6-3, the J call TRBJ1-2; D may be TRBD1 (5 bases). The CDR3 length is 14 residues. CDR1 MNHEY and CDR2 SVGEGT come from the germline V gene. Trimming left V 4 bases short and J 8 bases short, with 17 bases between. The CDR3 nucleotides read TGTGCCAGCAGTTCTGGCGGGGGGTTTGGCGGCTACACCTTC. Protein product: CASSSGGGFGGYTF.

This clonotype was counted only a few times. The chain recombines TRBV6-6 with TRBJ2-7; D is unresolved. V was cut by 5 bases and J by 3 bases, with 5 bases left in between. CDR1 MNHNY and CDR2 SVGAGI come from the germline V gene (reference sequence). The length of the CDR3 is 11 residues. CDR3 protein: CASSPNYEQYF. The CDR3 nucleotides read TGTGCCAGCAGTCCAAACTACGAGCAGTACTTC.

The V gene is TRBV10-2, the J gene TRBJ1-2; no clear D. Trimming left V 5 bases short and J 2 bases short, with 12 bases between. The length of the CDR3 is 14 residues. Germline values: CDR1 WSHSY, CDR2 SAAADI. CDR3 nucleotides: TGCGCCAGCAGTTCTAGGTCTTGGAACTATGGCTACACCTTC. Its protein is CASSSRSWNYGYTF.

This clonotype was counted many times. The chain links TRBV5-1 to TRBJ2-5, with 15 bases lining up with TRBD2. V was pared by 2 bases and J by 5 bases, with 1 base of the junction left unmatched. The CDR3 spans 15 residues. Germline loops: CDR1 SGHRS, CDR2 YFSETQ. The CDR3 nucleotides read TGCGCCAGCAGCTTTGGGACTAGCGGGGGGGAGACCCAGTACTTC. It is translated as CASSFGTSGGETQYF.

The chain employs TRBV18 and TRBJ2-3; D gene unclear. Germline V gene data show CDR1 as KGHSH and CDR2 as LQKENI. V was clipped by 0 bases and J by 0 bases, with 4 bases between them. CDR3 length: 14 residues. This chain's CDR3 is CASSPPASTDTQYF. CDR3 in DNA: TGTGCCAGCTCACCACCCGCTAGCACAGATACGCAGTATTTT. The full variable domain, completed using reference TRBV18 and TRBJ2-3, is NAGVMQNPRHLVRRRGQEARLRCSPMKGHSHVYWYRQLPEEGLKFMVYLQKENIIDESGMPKERFSAEFPKEGPSILRIQQVVRGDSAAYFCASSPPASTDTQYFGPGTRLTVL.

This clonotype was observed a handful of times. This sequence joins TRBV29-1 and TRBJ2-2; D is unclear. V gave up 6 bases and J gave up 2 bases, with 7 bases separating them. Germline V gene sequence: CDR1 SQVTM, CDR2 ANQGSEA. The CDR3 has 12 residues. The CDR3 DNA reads TGCAGCGTCGTAAGAAACACCGGGGAGCTGTTTTTT. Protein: CSVVRNTGELFF.

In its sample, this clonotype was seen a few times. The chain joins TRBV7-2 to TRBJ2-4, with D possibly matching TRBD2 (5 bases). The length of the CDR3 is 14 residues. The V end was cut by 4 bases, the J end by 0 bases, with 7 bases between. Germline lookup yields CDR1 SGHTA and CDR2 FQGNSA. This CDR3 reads CASSSGSAKNIQYF. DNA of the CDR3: TGTGCCAGCAGCTCGGGGTCAGCCAAAAACATTCAGTACTTC. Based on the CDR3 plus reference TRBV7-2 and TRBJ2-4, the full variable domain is GAGVSQSPSNKVTEKGKDVELRCDPISGHTALYWYRQSLGQGLEFLIYFQGNSAPDKSGLPSDRFSAERTGGSVSTLTIQRTQQEDSAVYLCASSSGSAKNIQYFGAGTRLSVL.

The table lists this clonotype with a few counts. CDR3 DNA sequence: TGTGCCAGCAGCCTACCACTAGCGGGGGCCGGAGATACGCAGTATTTT. It codes for CASSLPLAGAGDTQYF. The chain combines TRBV5-5 with TRBJ2-3; 11 bases are shared with TRBD2. CDR3 size: 16 residues. The trim removed 4 bases at V and 5 bases at J, leaving 9 bases unmatched. Germline CDR1 and CDR2: SGHKS and YYEKEE (reference sequence).

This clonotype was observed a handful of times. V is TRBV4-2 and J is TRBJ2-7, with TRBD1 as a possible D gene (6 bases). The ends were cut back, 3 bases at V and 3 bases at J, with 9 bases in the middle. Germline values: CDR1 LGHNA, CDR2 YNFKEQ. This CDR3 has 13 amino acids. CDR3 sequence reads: CASSQDSNYEQYF. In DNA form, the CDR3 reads TGTGCCAGCAGCCAGGACAGCAACTACGAGCAGTACTTC.

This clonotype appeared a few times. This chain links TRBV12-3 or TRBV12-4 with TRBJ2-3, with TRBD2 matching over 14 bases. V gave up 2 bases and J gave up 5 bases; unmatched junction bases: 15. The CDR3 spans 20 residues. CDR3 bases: TGTGCCAGCAGTTTAAGGACTAGCGGGGGGCGGATGTATCGCAGAGATACGCAGTATTTT. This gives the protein CASSLRTSGGRMYRRDTQYF.

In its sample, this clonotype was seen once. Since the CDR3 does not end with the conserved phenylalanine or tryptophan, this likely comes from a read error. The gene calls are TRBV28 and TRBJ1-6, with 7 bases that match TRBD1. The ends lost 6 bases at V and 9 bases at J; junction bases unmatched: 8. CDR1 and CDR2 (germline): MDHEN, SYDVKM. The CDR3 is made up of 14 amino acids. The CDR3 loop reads CASRSDRAPSPLHL. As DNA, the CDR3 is TGTGCCAGCAGATCCGACAGGGCGCCTTCACCCCTCCACCTT.

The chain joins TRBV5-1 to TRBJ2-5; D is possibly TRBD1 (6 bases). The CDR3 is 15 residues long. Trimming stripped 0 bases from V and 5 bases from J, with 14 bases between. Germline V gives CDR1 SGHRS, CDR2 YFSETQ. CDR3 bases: TGCGCCAGCAGCTTGGTCGGCACAGGGATCGAGACCCAGTACTTC. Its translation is CASSLVGTGIETQYF.

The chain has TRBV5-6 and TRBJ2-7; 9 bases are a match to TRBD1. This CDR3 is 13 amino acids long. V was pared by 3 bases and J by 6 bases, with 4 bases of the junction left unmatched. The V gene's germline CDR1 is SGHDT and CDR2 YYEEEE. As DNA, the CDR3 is TGTGCCAGCAGCTCCTGGGACAGGGTCGAGCAGTACGTC. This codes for CASSSWDRVEQYV.

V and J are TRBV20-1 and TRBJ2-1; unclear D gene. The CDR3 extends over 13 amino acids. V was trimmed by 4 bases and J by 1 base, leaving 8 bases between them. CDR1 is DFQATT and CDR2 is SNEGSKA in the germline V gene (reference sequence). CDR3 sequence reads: CSATRLSYNEQFF. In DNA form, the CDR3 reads TGCAGTGCTACCCGGTTGTCCTACAATGAGCAGTTCTTC.

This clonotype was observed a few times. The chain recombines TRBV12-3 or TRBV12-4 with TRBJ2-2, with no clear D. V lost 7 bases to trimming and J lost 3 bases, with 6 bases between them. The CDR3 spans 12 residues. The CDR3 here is CASNGDTGELFF. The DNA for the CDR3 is TGTGCCAGCAATGGGGACACCGGGGAGCTGTTTTTT.

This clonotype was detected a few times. This chain's CDR3 is CASSPLAGTSCEQYV. The CDR3 DNA is TGTGCCAGCAGTCCACTAGCGGGGACGTCTTGCGAGCAGTACGTC. The V gene is TRBV11-2, the J gene TRBJ2-7; 10 bases line up with TRBD2. The J segment lost 6 bases and the V segment lost 6 bases, leaving 11 bases of the junction unmatched. Looked up from germline, CDR1 is SGHAT and CDR2 is FQNNGV. The CDR3 loop spans 15 amino acids.

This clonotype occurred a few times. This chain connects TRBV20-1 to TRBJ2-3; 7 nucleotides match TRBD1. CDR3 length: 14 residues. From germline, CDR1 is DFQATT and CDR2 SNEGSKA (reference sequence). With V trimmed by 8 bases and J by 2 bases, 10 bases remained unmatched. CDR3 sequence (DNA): TGCAGTACGAACAGGGGCAGGGACACAGATACGCAGTATTTT. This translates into CSTNRGRDTDTQYF.

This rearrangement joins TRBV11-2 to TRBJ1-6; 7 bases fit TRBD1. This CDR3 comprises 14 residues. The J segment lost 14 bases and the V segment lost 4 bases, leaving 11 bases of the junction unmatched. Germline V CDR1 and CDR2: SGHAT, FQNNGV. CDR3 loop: CASSSSRGQSTLHF. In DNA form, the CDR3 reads TGTGCCAGCAGCTCATCCCGGGGACAGAGCACCCTCCACTTT. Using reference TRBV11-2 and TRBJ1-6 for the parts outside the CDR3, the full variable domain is EAGVAQSPRYKIIEKRQSVAFWCNPISGHATLYWYQQILGQGPKLLIQFQNNGVVDDSQLPKDRFSAERLKGVDSTLKIQPAKLEDSAVYLCASSSSRGQSTLHFGNGTRLTVT.

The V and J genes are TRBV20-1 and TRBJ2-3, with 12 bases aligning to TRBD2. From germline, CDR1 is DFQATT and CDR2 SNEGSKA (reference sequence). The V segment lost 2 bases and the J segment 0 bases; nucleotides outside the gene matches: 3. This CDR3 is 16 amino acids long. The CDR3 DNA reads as TGCAGTGCTAGAATTGGACTAGCGGGGAGCACAGATACGCAGTATTTT. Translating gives CSARIGLAGSTDTQYF.

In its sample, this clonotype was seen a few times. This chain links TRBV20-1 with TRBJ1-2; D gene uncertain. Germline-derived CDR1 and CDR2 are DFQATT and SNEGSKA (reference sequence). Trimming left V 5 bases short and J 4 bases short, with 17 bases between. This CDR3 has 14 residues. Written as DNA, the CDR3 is TGCAGTGCTCGAACTGAGGTATTCGCCTATGGCTACACCTTC. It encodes CSARTEVFAYGYTF.

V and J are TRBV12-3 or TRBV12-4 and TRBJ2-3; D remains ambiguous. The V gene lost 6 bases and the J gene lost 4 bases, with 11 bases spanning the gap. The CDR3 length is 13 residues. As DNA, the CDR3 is TGTGCCAGCAGATCAGGTAGCCCAGATACGCAGTATTTT. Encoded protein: CASRSGSPDTQYF.

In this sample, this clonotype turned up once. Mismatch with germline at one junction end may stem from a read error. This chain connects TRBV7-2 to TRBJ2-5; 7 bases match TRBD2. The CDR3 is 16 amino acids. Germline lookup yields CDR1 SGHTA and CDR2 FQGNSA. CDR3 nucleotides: TGTGCCAGCAGCCCCCTCGGGCGGCCCCGGGAGGAGACCCAGTCCTTC. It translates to CASSPLGRPREETQSF.

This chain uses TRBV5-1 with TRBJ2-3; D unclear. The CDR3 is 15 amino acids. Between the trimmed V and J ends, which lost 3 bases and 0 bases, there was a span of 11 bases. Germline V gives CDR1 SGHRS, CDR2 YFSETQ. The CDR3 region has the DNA TGCGCCAGCAGCTGGGCCCGGGCTAGCACAGATACGCAGTATTTT. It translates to CASSWARASTDTQYF.